This is a list of T cell receptor beta chains from one sample in a study of identical twins. TCRdb passed the 5' RACE reads through MiXCR, listing each CDR3 protein once. The data show about 430,000 distinct CDR3 sequences, less than 20% seen once. Source material: naive T cells sorted from blood. These receptors were collected from a man aged 45 to 65 in good health. CDR3s include the opening cysteine and the closing phenylalanine or tryptophan. A D gene is named only where the DNA matches it firmly. Clone size appears in some rows only: once, few, many, or a class for an expanded clone.

TRBV29-1,TRBJ1-5,-,few,TGCAGCTCGAGTTCGGGGGAGGGTCAGCCCCAGCATTTT,CSSSSGEGQPQHF
TRBV20-1,TRBJ2-3,-,many,TGCAGTGCTAGCTCAATCGCTACTGGGGGCACAGATACGCAGTATTTT,CSASSIATGGTDTQYF
TRBV7-8,TRBJ2-3,TRBD2,-,TGTGCCAGCAGCGTTAGCGGGGGGCCGTCAGATACGCAGTATTTT,CASSVSGGPSDTQYF
TRBV28,TRBJ2-6,-,many,TGTGCCAGCAGTTTAGACAGGCGCTCTGGGGCCAACGTCCTGACTTTC,CASSLDRRSGANVLTF
TRBV29-1,TRBJ2-1,TRBD1,-,TGCAGCGTTGGGGACAGGGGCTATGAGCAGTTCTTC,CSVGDRGYEQFF
TRBV10-3,TRBJ1-1,-,few,TGTGCCATCAGTGTCGGCAGGATGAACACTGAAGCTTTCTTT,CAISVGRMNTEAFF
TRBV10-3,TRBJ2-1,TRBD2,many,TGTGCCATCAATCCCGGGACTAGCACTTACAATGAGCAGTTCTTC,CAINPGTSTYNEQFF
TRBV6-1,TRBJ1-4,TRBD1,many,TGTGCCAGCAGTCAAGCCGGGACAGGGGGTCCAACCGGTGAAAAACTGTTTTTT,CASSQAGTGGPTGEKLFF
TRBV5-1,TRBJ1-5,-,many,TGCGCCAGCAGCTTGGACGGCTATAGCAATCAGCCCCAGCATTTT,CASSLDGYSNQPQHF
TRBV11-3,TRBJ2-1,-,-,TGTGCCAGCAGCCAATCAGGGTATTCCTACAATGAGCAGTTCTTC,CASSQSGYSYNEQFF
TRBV12-3/TRBV12-4,TRBJ1-2,TRBD1,-,TGTGCCAGCAGTTCCCCCAGGGGGCTATATGGCTACACCTTC,CASSSPRGLYGYTF
TRBV29-1,TRBJ2-7,-,-,TGCAGCGTTGAATTAGTGGAGAGCTACGAGCAGTACTTC,CSVELVESYEQYF
TRBV7-9,TRBJ2-7,-,few,TGTGCCAGCGCGTCGACCGAAGGCACCCCCTACGAGCAGTACTTC,CASASTEGTPYEQYF
TRBV6-6,TRBJ2-2,-,few,TGTGCCAGCAGTCACTTCGGGGCCGGGGAGCTGTTTTTT,CASSHFGAGELFF
TRBV7-2,TRBJ1-3,-,-,TGTGCCAGCAGCTTATCCGAGGGAAACACCATATATTTT,CASSLSEGNTIYF
TRBV27,TRBJ1-1,-,few,TGTGCCAGCAGTTTACTGGCCCCCACGGGGTCGAGCACTGAAGCTTTCTTT,CASSLLAPTGSSTEAFF
TRBV5-5,TRBJ2-3,-,-,TGTGCCAGCAGCTTGGCCGGCGGGGAGATGCGAGATACGCAGTATTTT,CASSLAGGEMRDTQYF
TRBV27,TRBJ2-1,TRBD1,many,TGTGCCAGCAGTGGGGGGGGACAGGGGTTTAGAAATGAGCAGTTCTTC,CASSGGGQGFRNEQFF
TRBV6-5,TRBJ1-2,-,many,TGTGCCAGCAGTTACTCGAGACAAGATGGCTACACCTTC,CASSYSRQDGYTF
TRBV9,TRBJ2-7,TRBD2,-,TGTGCCAGCAGCGCAAGCGGGAACGGTCTTTACGAGCAGTACTTC,CASSASGNGLYEQYF
TRBV5-1,TRBJ2-7,-,few,TGCGCCAGCAGCTGGGGACAAGACAGCGAGCAGTACTTC,CASSWGQDSEQYF
TRBV12-3/TRBV12-4,TRBJ2-5,-,-,TGTGCCAGCAGTTTATCGGCAGGTCAAGGAGAGACCCAGTACTTC,CASSLSAGQGETQYF
TRBV4-3,TRBJ2-7,-,-,TGCGCCAGCAGCCAAGAGGAGGGTTTGGAGCAGTACTTC,CASSQEEGLEQYF
TRBV9,TRBJ2-1,-,many,TGTGCCAGCAGTGTGGGGTCCTACAATGAGCAGTTCTTC,CASSVGSYNEQFF
TRBV11-2,TRBJ2-5,-,-,TGTGCCAGCGGGGCCATCCAAGAGACCCAGTACTTC,CASGAIQETQYF
TRBV4-2,TRBJ2-1,TRBD2,few,TGTGCCAGCAGCCAAAGCTCTGTTAGTGGGAGGGCGCCCTACAATGAGCAGTTCTTC,CASSQSSVSGRAPYNEQFF
TRBV20-1,TRBJ2-1,-,many,TGCAGTGCTACCCGGACTGGCGGGAACAATGAGCAGTTCTTC,CSATRTGGNNEQFF
TRBV12-3/TRBV12-4,TRBJ2-2,TRBD1,many,TGTGCCAGCAGGCTAAGACAGGGCACCGGGGAGCTGTTTTTT,CASRLRQGTGELFF
TRBV6-5,TRBJ1-1,-,many,TGTGCCAGCAGTTCTAGTAGGCGGGGGATGAACACTGAAGCTTTCTTT,CASSSSRRGMNTEAFF
TRBV5-1,TRBJ2-5,TRBD2,-,TGCGCCAGCAGCTTGGTACTAGCGGGGTTCCAAGAGACCCAGTACTTC,CASSLVLAGFQETQYF
TRBV5-1,TRBJ2-7,TRBD2,-,TGCGCCAGCAGCGAGGGGACTAGCGGCTCCTACGAGCAGTACTTC,CASSEGTSGSYEQYF
TRBV4-3,TRBJ2-1,TRBD2,-,TGCGCCAGCAGCCAAGAACTACTAGCGGGTTACAATGAGCAGTTCTTC,CASSQELLAGYNEQFF
TRBV3-1,TRBJ2-7,TRBD1,-,TGTGCCAGCAGCCAAGAGTCCGGGACAGAGCTCAACGAGCAGTACTTC,CASSQESGTELNEQYF
TRBV27,TRBJ2-2,-,-,TGTGCCAGCAGTTTCCGGTCGGGGCGCTACACCGGGGAGCTGTTTTTT,CASSFRSGRYTGELFF
TRBV25-1,TRBJ2-5,-,many,TGTGCCAGCAGTGAATTCTCCGTCCGGATGGGGGAGACCCAGTACTTC,CASSEFSVRMGETQYF
TRBV20-1,TRBJ1-1,-,many,TGCAGTGCTAGAGATTCGGGCACCGACACTGAAGCTTTCTTT,CSARDSGTDTEAFF
TRBV12-3/TRBV12-4,TRBJ2-5,-,-,TGTGCCAGCAGTTTGAGACTCCCTCGCCAAGAGACCCAGTACTTC,CASSLRLPRQETQYF
TRBV7-9,TRBJ2-1,TRBD1,few,TGTGCCAGCAGCTCACAGGGGGTAAGTGAGCAGTTCTTC,CASSSQGVSEQFF
TRBV7-3,TRBJ2-1,TRBD2,few,TGTGCCAGCAGCTTAGCGGGTGGACTAGCGGACAATGAGCAGTTCTTC,CASSLAGGLADNEQFF
TRBV5-1,TRBJ2-5,TRBD2,few,TGCGCCAGCAGCTTGGGCACTAGCGTGGAGACCCAGTACTTC,CASSLGTSVETQYF
TRBV9,TRBJ1-3,TRBD1,few,TGTGCCAGCAGCGTTCAGTCCCAACAGGGGGCTGGAAACACCATATATTTT,CASSVQSQQGAGNTIYF
TRBV7-2,TRBJ2-3,-,few,TGTGCCAGCAGCTTAGTCTGGGCAGCGAGCACAGATACGCAGTATTTT,CASSLVWAASTDTQYF
TRBV4-3,TRBJ2-7,-,few,TGCGCCAGCAGCCATGGACAGCCTGGGTACGAGCAGTACTTC,CASSHGQPGYEQYF
TRBV20-1,TRBJ2-1,TRBD2,few,TGCAGTGCTACCAACCAAGCGGGGAGCTCCTACAATGAGCAGTTCTTC,CSATNQAGSSYNEQFF
TRBV4-1,TRBJ2-5,-,few,TGCGCCAGCAGCCAAGATTTCGGCGGTATACGGTACCAAGAGACCCAGTACTTC,CASSQDFGGIRYQETQYF
TRBV6-1,TRBJ2-5,TRBD1,few,TGTGCCAGCACCGTCAACAGGGGACAAGAGACCCAGTACTTC,CASTVNRGQETQYF
TRBV2,TRBJ2-1,-,-,TGTGCCAGCAACGAGTGGGAATACAATGAGCAGTTCTTC,CASNEWEYNEQFF
TRBV4-2,TRBJ1-1,-,many,TGTGCCAGCAGCCAATTCCCCGGACAGCTGAACACTGAAGCTTTCTTT,CASSQFPGQLNTEAFF
TRBV5-1,TRBJ2-2,TRBD2,-,TGCGCCAGCAGCCCCAGGACTAGCGGGAGGGCCCACACCGGGGAGCTGTTTTTT,CASSPRTSGRAHTGELFF
TRBV6-2/TRBV6-3,TRBJ2-7,-,many,TGTGCCAGCAGTTTGACACTGAGCTCCTACGAGCAGTACTTC,CASSLTLSSYEQYF
TRBV6-2/TRBV6-3,TRBJ2-1,-,-,TGTGCCAGCAGTGCTAGGGGGTCAACCGTAGGGGGGAATGAGCAGTTCTTC,CASSARGSTVGGNEQFF
TRBV5-1,TRBJ2-3,-,-,TGCGCCAGCAGCCGCGGGACGGAAACAGATACGCAGTATTTT,CASSRGTETDTQYF
TRBV3-1,TRBJ2-7,-,many,TGTGCCAGCAGCCAAGTCGGATCGGGGTTTCCCTACGAGCAGTACTTC,CASSQVGSGFPYEQYF
TRBV24-1,TRBJ2-1,TRBD2,many,TGTGCCACCAGTGACACCGTCTTAACCCTCCCCCCGGGACTAGCGGGGGATAATGAGCAGTTCTTC,CATSDTVLTLPPGLAGDNEQFF
TRBV5-1,TRBJ2-7,TRBD1,-,TGCGCCAGCAGCCCCGGACACCGGGGGACAGGGCCTGGGGAGCAGTACTTC,CASSPGHRGTGPGEQYF
TRBV15,TRBJ1-2,-,many,TGTGCCACCAGCGGTGGGGTATCCGGCTACACCTTC,CATSGGVSGYTF
TRBV28,TRBJ2-5,-,-,TGTGCCAGCAGTTTAAGTGGGGCCTTTCAAGAGACCCAGTACTTC,CASSLSGAFQETQYF
TRBV29-1,TRBJ1-4,TRBD1,many,TGCAGCGTTGCGTGGCAGGGGGGTGAAAAACTGTTTTTT,CSVAWQGGEKLFF
TRBV20-1,TRBJ1-6,-,-,TGCAGTGCTCCCGTCCCCGGGCAGTATAATTCACCCCTCCACTTT,CSAPVPGQYNSPLHF
TRBV6-2/TRBV6-3,TRBJ1-1,-,many,TGTGCCAGCAGTTACGCTAGGACTGAAGCTTTCTTT,CASSYARTEAFF